This T cell receptor beta chain was observed in a study of blood T cell repertoires in COVID-19. As for the study in general: COVID-19 samples, acute and convalescent, were from the United States, Italy and Spain. PBMCs, B-cell-depleted T cells, or T cells were the source of the cDNA or gDNA that made up the material.

Original processing notes: Estimates of nucleated cell counts were drawn from the amplification of reference gene primers. Assay used: immunoSEQ multiplex PCR; TCRdb lists only in-frame clones, some missing. V and J calls and clone size are those listed in that table; D and trimming were worked out from the DNA. The sample holds 95,000 to 150,000 clones; 65% to 85% are singletons and the top ten take 3.5% to 5.5%. Germline V gives CDR1 KGHSH, CDR2 LQKENI. The J segment lost 0 bases and the V segment lost 5 bases, leaving 3 bases of the junction unmatched. This CDR3 is 14 amino acids long. This clone showed up just a few times.

Specimen: peripheral blood. This clonotype was sampled from a woman aged 65 to 85 with acute or convalescent COVID-19. This sequence joins TRBV18 and TRBJ1-2, with TRBD1 matching 7 bases. The CDR3 DNA reads TGTGCCAGCTCAAGGGACAGAGCTAACTATGGCTACACCTTC. Protein sequence: CASSRDRANYGYTF.